These T cell receptor beta chains were read from a single sample in a study of blood T cell repertoires in COVID-19. Generated by immunoSEQ multiplex PCR, the TCRdb table keeps only in-frame clones and is missing some. Of 150,000 to 200,000 clones detected, 90% appear once; the ten largest clones hold 18%. What was sequenced was peripheral blood. All receptors come from a man aged 60 to 69 with active or convalescent COVID-19. Both conserved end residues are part of each CDR3. Each record gives: V gene, clone size, D gene, J gene, CDR3 DNA, CDR3 protein. The D gene is left open where the match is weak. The listing skips clone size in some rows; elsewhere it reads once, few, many or a size class.

TRBV18	NA	NA	TRBJ1-1	TGTGCCAGCTCACCCCGGGAGGGTAAGAACACTGAAGCTTTCTTT	CASSPREGKNTEAFF
TRBV19	NA	TRBD1	TRBJ2-1	TGTGCCACCCTCACAGGGGGTGGACCTTTATCCTACAATGAGCAGTTCTTC	CATLTGGGPLSYNEQFF
TRBV10-3	NA	TRBD1	TRBJ1-1	TGTGCCATCAGTGAGAGGAGCCGGACAGGGGGCACTGAAGCTTTCTTT	CAISERSRTGGTEAFF
TRBV7-9	NA	TRBD1	TRBJ1-2	TGTGCCAGCAGCATCTCACAGGGGGGCTACACCTTC	CASSISQGGYTF
TRBV3-1/TRBV3-2	once	TRBD2	TRBJ2-3	TGTGCCAGCAGCCAGCGAATAGCGGGGGGCCCAGATACGCAGTATTTT	CASSQRIAGGPDTQYF
TRBV6-1	few	NA	TRBJ1-1	TGTGCCAGCAGTGAAAGGGGGAACACTGAAGCTTTCTTT	CASSERGNTEAFF
TRBV19	NA	TRBD1	TRBJ1-5	TGTGCCAGTAGTATTCAGGGGGTCGGCAATCAGCCCCAGCATTTT	CASSIQGVGNQPQHF
TRBV3-1/TRBV3-2	once	TRBD2	TRBJ2-5	TGTGCCAGCAGCCAAGGGCCCCTAATTCGGCGCGGGAGGGCCCATGAGACCCAGTACTTC	CASSQGPLIRRGRAHETQYF
TRBV29-1	NA	NA	TRBJ2-7	TGCAGCGTTCACGGGGTTGGAGAGCAGTACTTC	CSVHGVGEQYF
TRBV7-9	NA	TRBD1	TRBJ1-3	TGTGCCAGCAGCCCACAGGGGAGGAGCTCTGGAAACACCATATATTTT	CASSPQGRSSGNTIYF
TRBV18	NA	TRBD1	TRBJ1-1	TGTGCCAGCTCACCACAGGGACAGCTGAACACTGAAGCTTTCTTT	CASSPQGQLNTEAFF
TRBV7-2	NA	NA	TRBJ1-1	TGTGCCAGCAGCTTTCCCCTGGATCGGGTTTTCTTT	CASSFPLDRVFF
TRBV6-2/TRBV6-3	few	TRBD1	TRBJ1-1	TGTGCCAGCAGTTTCGAAAGGGGGCCCACGACCACTGAAGCTTTCTTT	CASSFERGPTTTEAFF
TRBV5-1	NA	NA	TRBJ2-3	TGCGCCAGCAGCTTGTATCCCAGGGTGAACACAGATACGCAGTATTTT	CASSLYPRVNTDTQYF
TRBV27	NA	NA	TRBJ2-5	TGTGCCAGCAGTTTACAGATCGGGGAGACCCAGTACTTC	CASSLQIGETQYF
TRBV6-5	NA	NA	TRBJ1-5	TGTGCCAGTGCGGGGGGATTACGCAATCAGCCCCAGCATTTT	CASAGGLRNQPQHF
TRBV11-2	NA	TRBD1	TRBJ1-1	TGTGCCAGCAGCAAAGGGACAGGCACAGTGAACACTGAAGCTTTCTTT	CASSKGTGTVNTEAFF
TRBV7-8	NA	TRBD1	TRBJ2-7	TGTGCCAGCAGCTCCAGGGACAGGGTCCCTAACGGGCAGTACTTC	CASSSRDRVPNGQYF
TRBV5-6	NA	NA	TRBJ2-1	TGTGCCAGCAGCTTAACACAAGAGCAGTTCTTC	CASSLTQEQFF
TRBV30	NA	NA	TRBJ2-3	TGTGCCTGGAGTCCAAGCACAGATACGCAGTATTTT	CAWSPSTDTQYF
TRBV12-3/TRBV12-4	once	NA	TRBJ1-1	TGTGCCAGCAGTTTAGTTGTGAGGCGAGCTTTCTTT	CASSLVVRRAFF
TRBV5-1	NA	TRBD1	TRBJ2-3	TGCGCCAGCAGCTTGGGACAGGGGTCAGATACGCAGTATTTT	CASSLGQGSDTQYF
TRBV5-4	NA	NA	TRBJ2-1	TGTGCCAGCGGATCCCCAGGGGTTGAGCAGTTCTTC	CASGSPGVEQFF
TRBV6-5	NA	TRBD1	TRBJ2-7	TGTGCCAGCAGTCGGGACAGTGGCCCGTACGAGCAGTACTTC	CASSRDSGPYEQYF
TRBV28	NA	TRBD2	TRBJ2-7	TGTGCCAGCAGTTTATTTTCTAGCGGTTCCTACGAGCAGTACTTC	CASSLFSSGSYEQYF
TRBV11-2	NA	TRBD1	TRBJ2-7	TGTGCCAGCAGCACGGACAGGACCTCCTACGAGCAGTACTTC	CASSTDRTSYEQYF
TRBV7-2	NA	TRBD1	TRBJ1-4	TGTGCCAGCAGCTTAGCCGGGACAGGGAGTGAAAAACTGTTTTTT	CASSLAGTGSEKLFF
TRBV5-1	NA	TRBD1	TRBJ1-2	TGCGCCAGCAGCTTGGTGCAGGGGGGATTTGATGGCTACACCTTC	CASSLVQGGFDGYTF
TRBV5-1	NA	NA	TRBJ2-3	TGCGCCAGCAGCTTGGGACAGGACATCACAGATACGCAGTATTTT	CASSLGQDITDTQYF
TRBV27	NA	TRBD1	TRBJ2-7	TGTGCCAGCAGTTTGCAAAAGGGACAGAGTACCTACGAGCAGTACTTC	CASSLQKGQSTYEQYF
TRBV4-2	NA	TRBD1	TRBJ2-3	TGTGCCAGCAGCCAATTTCCGGGACAGGCAGCAGATACGCAGTATTTT	CASSQFPGQAADTQYF
TRBV14	NA	NA	TRBJ1-2	TGTGCCAGCAGCCAAGGGCAGTTCTATGGCTACACCTTC	CASSQGQFYGYTF
TRBV10-2	once	NA	TRBJ2-5	TGCGCCGCAGGGGCCCTCCAAGAGACCCAGTACTTC	CAAGALQETQYF
TRBV18	NA	TRBD2	TRBJ2-3	TGTGCCAGCTCACCACTAGCGGGGGGACTCACAGATACGCAGTATTTT	CASSPLAGGLTDTQYF
TRBV9	NA	NA	TRBJ2-1	TGTGCCAGCAGCGTAAACGGGCGGGACTACAATGAGCAGTTCTTC	CASSVNGRDYNEQFF
TRBV19	NA	TRBD1	TRBJ1-5	TGTGCCAGTAGTATTCGAAGACAGGGGGTTAGCAATCAGCCCCAGCATTTT	CASSIRRQGVSNQPQHF
TRBV2	NA	NA	TRBJ1-6	TGTGCCAGCAACAGTGATGAGAATTCACCCCTCCACTTT	CASNSDENSPLHF
TRBV20-1	NA	TRBD1	TRBJ1-1	TGCAGTGCTAGTTTAACTCCGGGACAGGGGATGAACACTGAAGCTTTCTTT	CSASLTPGQGMNTEAFF
TRBV19	NA	TRBD1	TRBJ2-7	TGTGCCAGTAGTACCGGGACAGGGGTAGGTTCCTACGAGCAGTACTTC	CASSTGTGVGSYEQYF
TRBV18	NA	TRBD1	TRBJ1-2	TGTGCCAGCTCACCTCAGGGACAGGGGAGTAACTATGGCTACACCTTC	CASSPQGQGSNYGYTF
TRBV4-1	NA	NA	TRBJ1-3	TGCGCCAGCAGCCAAGAACTACAGGGTGGTAACACCATATATTTT	CASSQELQGGNTIYF
TRBV7-2	NA	NA	TRBJ1-2	TGTGCCAGCAGCTTCATAAGCAAACCATCGGGCTACACCTTC	CASSFISKPSGYTF
TRBV5-1	NA	NA	TRBJ1-1	TGCGCCAGCAGACGTCAGATGAACACTGAAGCTTTCTTT	CASRRQMNTEAFF
TRBV7-8	NA	NA	TRBJ1-4	TGTGCCAGCAGCTTAGCAGGGGCACCGGGTAATGAAAAACTGTTTTTT	CASSLAGAPGNEKLFF
TRBV11-1	NA	NA	TRBJ2-1	TGTGCCAGCAGCCGGACCAGGGGAACCTACAATGAGCAGTTCTTC	CASSRTRGTYNEQFF
TRBV6-5	NA	NA	TRBJ2-3	TGTGCCAGCGGCTGGGCTCACTCAGATACGCAGTATTTT	CASGWAHSDTQYF
TRBV18	NA	TRBD2	TRBJ2-5	TGTGCCAGCTCCGTACCGAAGGGACTAGCGGGAAAAGAGACCCAGTACTTC	CASSVPKGLAGKETQYF
TRBV30	NA	NA	TRBJ1-1	TGTGCGTTAGAAAGGGGAGGCGGCACTGAAGCTTTCTTT	CALERGGGTEAFF
TRBV4-1	few	TRBD1	TRBJ1-2	TGCGCCAGCAGCCAAGATCTAATGATGACAGGGATTCACTATGGCTACACCTTC	CASSQDLMMTGIHYGYTF
TRBV25-1	NA	TRBD2	TRBJ2-7	TGTGCCAGCAGTCCTGGGGGGACTACCCTAGCGGTATTGTACTTC	CASSPGGTTLAVLYF
TRBV6-1	once	TRBD1	TRBJ2-7	TGTGCCAGCAGTGAACCTGGGACAGTACTCTACGAGCAGTACTTC	CASSEPGTVLYEQYF
TRBV18	NA	NA	TRBJ1-4	TGTGCCAGCTCACCATTTCCGGGGGATAATGAAAAACTGTTTTTT	CASSPFPGDNEKLFF
TRBV9	NA	NA	TRBJ2-3	TGTGCCAGCAGCGTAGCTAGCAGTCTCCTCCTAGGCACAGATACGCAGTATTTT	CASSVASSLLLGTDTQYF